The T cell receptor (beta chain) under discussion was sequenced for a study of naive CD8 T cells in extremely preterm neonates. Findings and caveats of the study: Preterm infants showed shorter CDR3s, fewer N additions and less trimming than older groups.

Peripheral blood came from healthy roughly 15-60 month-old surgical children and healthy nonsmoking adults. About 18,000 to 110,000 naive CD8+ T cells were sorted per sample. The CDR3 runs 16 residues. Germline-derived CDR1 and CDR2 are SGHVS and FNYEAQ. V was shortened by 5 bases and J by 3 bases, with 20 bases between the two germline ends. Generated by immunoSEQ multiplex PCR, the TCRdb table keeps only in-frame clones and is missing some. In the table there are 4,500 to 6,500 clones, 95% to 99% of which are singletons. With regard to this clone: What it recognizes is unknown.

The sequenced sample was naive CD8+ T cells from blood. This TCR was sampled from a human donor in good health. V is TRBV7-6 and J is TRBJ2-7, with TRBD2 as a possible D gene (5 bases). CDR3 nucleotides: TGTGCCAGCAGCAACCGGGCAAAGGGTGAGGGCTACGAGCAGTACTTC. It specifies CASSNRAKGEGYEQYF.